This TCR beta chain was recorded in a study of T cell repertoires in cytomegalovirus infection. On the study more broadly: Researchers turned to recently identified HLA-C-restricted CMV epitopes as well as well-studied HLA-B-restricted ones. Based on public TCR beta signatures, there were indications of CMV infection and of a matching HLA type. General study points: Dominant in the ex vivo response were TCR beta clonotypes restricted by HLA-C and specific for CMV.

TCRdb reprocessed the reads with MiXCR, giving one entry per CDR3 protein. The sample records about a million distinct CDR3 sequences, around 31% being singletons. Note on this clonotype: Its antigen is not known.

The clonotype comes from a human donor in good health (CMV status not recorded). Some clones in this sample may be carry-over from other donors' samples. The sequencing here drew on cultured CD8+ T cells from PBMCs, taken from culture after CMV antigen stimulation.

The CDR3 DNA is TGCGCCAGCAGCCAAGAAGTCCTTACAGATACGCAGTATTTT. Its protein is CASSQEVLTDTQYF. The rearrangement joins TRBV4-3 to TRBJ2-3; no clear D. This CDR3 region has 14 residues. The germline gives CDR1 LGHNA, CDR2 YSLEER. The germline V and J ends were trimmed by 0 bases and 3 bases, with 7 bases remaining between them.